This TCR beta chain was sequenced for a study of T-cell reconstitution after alpha-beta-depleted transplantation in children (dated by TCRdb to 2016 to 2017). In the study overall: Using TCR repertoire profiling, the study followed T-cell immune reconstitution in a quantitative way in children after TCRalphabeta/CD19-depleted allogeneic hematopoietic cell transplantation.

V and J are trimmed by 5 bases and 4 bases, and the gene matches miss 7 bases of the junction. The CDR3 runs 14 residues from the cysteine to the phenylalanine. CDR3 DNA only is kept here, 42 bases in frame from base 1. The germline V gene (reference sequence) yields DFQATT for CDR1 and SNEGSKA for CDR2. Library construction relied on PCR. The instrument was an Illumina HiSeq 2500. TCR libraries were prepared with molecular barcoding, using unique molecular identifiers to normalize TCRbeta repertoire quantification. TCRdb handled the public reads itself, with Q25 trimming in fastp and clone calling in MiXCR, and kept productive beta chains. Every distinct CDR3 protein forms one entry, paired with its most common genes and DNA. A total of some 600,000 distinct CDR3 sequences appear in this sample, 16% of them only once. The ten largest account for approximately 1% of the sample. This clonotype was counted at least ten times. Its antigen is not yet known. Per-base quality was not reported, and no clone a single base away is much larger than it.

The chain is encoded by TRBV20-1 joined to TRBJ1-5, with 8 middle bases fitting TRBD1. The sequence was collected from a human donor who donated a stem cell graft to a child with acute myeloid leukemia. The sequencing here drew on PBMCs from the stem cell graft donor, taken from the stem cell graft. The CDR3 in this case is CSAPDRVGNQPQHF. The nucleotide sequence is TGCAGTGCTCCGGACAGGGTAGGAAATCAGCCCCAGCATTTT.